This TCR beta chain was retrieved from a study of graft-versus-host responses after intestinal transplantation. Study in general: Isolated intestinal, liver-intestinal, or multivisceral transplants had been given to the recipients. Recipients uniformly received anti-thymocyte globulin induction, followed by tacrolimus and steroids for roughly 3 years.

The repertoire was sequenced with immunoSEQ multiplex PCR; TCRdb's copy has only in-frame clones and lacks some. The data show about 120,000 clones, roughly 95% seen once. This clone appeared a single time. The antigen remains unidentified. Whole-study findings and limits: Early post-transplant falls in HvG clones accompanied the peak levels of circulating GvH clones.

The germline gives CDR1 MDHEN, CDR2 SYDVKM. Trimming removed 5 bases from V and 3 bases from J, with 5 bases in between. This CDR3 comprises 11 residues. The clonotype originates from a human donor who received an intestinal transplant. This chain joins TRBV28 and TRBJ2-7; D remains ambiguous. Specimen: unstimulated CD8+ T cells sorted from spleen or lymph node cells, collected before intestinal transplant. The CDR3, as DNA: TGTGCCAGCAGTCCAAACTACGAGCAGTACTTC. Protein: CASSPNYEQYF.